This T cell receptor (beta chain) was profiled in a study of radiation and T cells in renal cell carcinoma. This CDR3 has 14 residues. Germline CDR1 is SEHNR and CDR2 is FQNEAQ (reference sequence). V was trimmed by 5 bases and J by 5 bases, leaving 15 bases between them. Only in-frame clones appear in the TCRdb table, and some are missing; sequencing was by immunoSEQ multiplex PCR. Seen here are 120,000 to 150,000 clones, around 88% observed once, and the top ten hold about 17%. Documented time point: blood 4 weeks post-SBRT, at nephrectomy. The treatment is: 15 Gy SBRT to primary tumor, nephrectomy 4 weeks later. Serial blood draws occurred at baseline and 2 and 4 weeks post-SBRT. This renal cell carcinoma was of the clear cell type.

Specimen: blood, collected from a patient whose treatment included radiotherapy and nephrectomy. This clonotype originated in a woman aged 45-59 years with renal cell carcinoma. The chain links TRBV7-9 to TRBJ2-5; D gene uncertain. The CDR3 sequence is CASSVQDARETQYF. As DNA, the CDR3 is TGTGCCAGCAGCGTACAAGACGCTCGCGAGACCCAGTACTTC.